This passage covers 15 T cell receptor beta chains from one sample sequenced in a study of technical replicates of blood from a few donors. Using immunoSEQ multiplex PCR, the repertoire was profiled, and TCRdb retains in-frame clones only, with some absent. The sample includes about 80,000 clones, approximately 97% seen only once; the top ten take more than 0.15%. Sequences were obtained from T cells isolated from PBMCs. These receptors came from a human donor in good health.

V is TRBV28 and J is TRBJ1-5; the match to TRBD1 covers 7 bases. The CDR3 covers 15 residues. The V gene end was trimmed by 5 bases and the J gene end by 9 bases; junction bases not matched to a gene: 13. Per germline, CDR1 MDHEN and CDR2 SYDVKM. The CDR3 spells CASSVLDRAARPQHF. As DNA, the CDR3 is TGTGCCAGCAGTGTTCTCGACAGGGCAGCAAGGCCCCAGCATTTT.

The V and J genes are TRBV2 and TRBJ2-7; D unclear. The ends were cut back, 9 bases at V and 3 bases at J, with 12 bases in the middle. Germline CDR1 reads SNHLY; CDR2 reads FYNNEI. There are 12 residues in the CDR3. For the CDR3, the DNA is TGTGCCAGGGCCGGGTTAGGCTACGAGCAGTACTTC. As protein: CARAGLGYEQYF.

V usage is TRBV4-1 and J usage is TRBJ2-7; TRBD1 agrees at 10 bases. Germline V gene lookup returns CDR1 MGHRA and CDR2 YSYEKL. The J segment lost 7 bases and the V segment lost 1 base, leaving 7 bases of the junction unmatched. The CDR3 spans 15 residues. CDR3 DNA: TGCGCCAGCAGCCAAGTGGTGGACAGGGGGAGGGAGCAGTACTTC. Translation: CASSQVVDRGREQYF.

The chain employs TRBV5-6 and TRBJ1-3, with TRBD1 identical over 8 bases. The germline gives CDR1 SGHDT, CDR2 YYEEEE. The CDR3 extends over 11 amino acids. Germline trimming cut 3 bases from V and 11 bases from J; bases unmatched to any gene: 1. The CDR3 nucleotides are TGTGCCAGCAGCTCACAGGGGGCCATATATTTT. Its translation is CASSSQGAIYF.

The chain uses TRBV27 and TRBJ2-2; D possibly corresponds to TRBD1 (5 bases). The CDR3 runs 13 residues. Looked up from germline, CDR1 is MNHEY and CDR2 is SMNVEV (reference sequence). V was shortened by 3 bases and J by 7 bases, with 9 bases between the two germline ends. Here the CDR3 DNA reads TGTGCCAGCAGTTTTTACAGGAACGGGGAGCTGTTTTTT. Translating gives CASSFYRNGELFF.

This chain uses TRBV6-1 with TRBJ2-7; 9 nucleotides match TRBD1. With 0 bases clipped from V and 5 bases from J, the junction kept 17 bases outside the gene matches. CDR3 length: 19 residues. Looked up from germline, CDR1 is MNHNS and CDR2 is SASEGT. The CDR3 nucleotides are TGTGCCAGCAGTGAAGCGCGAGAGGGGGGGACAGGGAGGATCCACGAGCAGTACTTC. The encoded protein is CASSEAREGGTGRIHEQYF.

The chain couples TRBV14 to TRBJ2-1, with TRBD2 matching over 12 bases. V trimming: 3 bases; J trimming: 8 bases; junction bases outside the gene matches: 8. This CDR3 comprises 16 residues. Germline CDR1 and CDR2: SGHDN and FVKESK. This CDR3 reads CASSQVPSGRAHEQFF. The CDR3 DNA reads as TGTGCCAGCAGCCAGGTTCCTAGCGGGAGGGCCCATGAGCAGTTCTTC.

The chain links TRBV28 to TRBJ1-4; D unclear. CDR1 and CDR2 from the germline V gene are MDHEN and SYDVKM. The CDR3 covers 13 residues. The ends were cut back, 3 bases at V and 8 bases at J, with 10 bases in the middle. CDR3 sequence (DNA): TGTGCCAGCAGTTTCGGGGTGGAGGAAAAACTGTTTTTT. This sequence encodes CASSFGVEEKLFF.

V usage is TRBV28 and J usage is TRBJ1-4, with TRBD1 matching 7 bases. V trimming: 3 bases; J trimming: 0 bases; junction bases outside the gene matches: 1. CDR3 length: 15 residues. Germline-derived CDR1 and CDR2 are MDHEN and SYDVKM. DNA for the CDR3: TGTGCCAGCAGTTTGCAGGGGGCAACTAATGAAAAACTGTTTTTT. This codes for CASSLQGATNEKLFF. The whole variable domain, remainder taken from reference TRBV28 and TRBJ1-4, is DVKVTQSSRYLVKRTGEKVFLECVQDMDHENMFWYRQDPGLGLRLIYFSYDVKMKEKGDIPEGYSVSREKKERFSLILESASTNQTSMYLCASSLQGATNEKLFFGSGTQLSVL.

About this clone itself: The germline gene is not matched at one end of the junction; a read error may be the cause. This specimen includes other DNA sequences encoding the same CDR3. This chain joins TRBV29-1 and TRBJ1-1; a weak D match, TRBD1 (6 bases). Germline V gene data show CDR1 as SQVTM and CDR2 as ANQGSEA. The CDR3 consists of 14 residues. CDR3 nucleotide sequence: TGTAGCGTTGCCCCGGGACATTTGAACACTGAAGCTTTCTTT. Translated, it gives CSVAPGHLNTEAFF.

The chain recombines TRBV27 with TRBJ1-1; possible D gene TRBD1, 6 bases. CDR3 length equals 18 residues. Trimming stripped 4 bases from V and 4 bases from J, with 25 bases between. CDR1 and CDR2 from the germline V gene are MNHEY and SMNVEV (reference sequence). CDR3 sequence reads: CASSSLLRDRLGGTEAFF. In DNA form, the CDR3 reads TGTGCCAGCAGTTCTTTACTCCGGGACCGCCTAGGGGGCACTGAAGCTTTCTTT.

The CDR3 sequence is CASSVALTGVEAFF. The CDR3 DNA sequence: TGTGCCAGCAGTGTCGCCCTTACAGGGGTTGAAGCTTTCTTT. J is TRBJ1-1 and V is TRBV6-5; 7 bases map to TRBD1. CDR1 and CDR2 from the germline V gene are MNHEY and SVGAGI. The V gene end was trimmed by 5 bases and the J gene end by 7 bases; junction bases not matched to a gene: 10. The CDR3 covers 14 residues.

The V gene is TRBV9, the J gene TRBJ2-7, with 9 bases that match TRBD2. The CDR3 loop spans 15 amino acids. J lost 3 bases, V lost 0 bases, and 4 bases had no gene match. CDR1 is SGDLS and CDR2 is YYNGEE in the germline V gene. The CDR3 loop reads CASSVESGRHYEQYF. The CDR3 bases are TGTGCCAGCAGCGTAGAGAGCGGGAGGCACTACGAGCAGTACTTC.

The chain joins TRBV28 to TRBJ2-3; the match to TRBD1 covers 9 bases. Trimming removed 1 base from V and 4 bases from J; junction bases left unmatched: 6. The CDR3 contains 16 residues. The germline V gene has CDR1 MDHEN and CDR2 SYDVKM. This CDR3 reads CASSLFPGQGADTQYF. CDR3 sequence (DNA): TGTGCCAGCAGTTTATTTCCGGGACAGGGTGCAGATACGCAGTATTTT. The variable domain in full, completed from reference TRBV28 and TRBJ2-3, reads DVKVTQSSRYLVKRTGEKVFLECVQDMDHENMFWYRQDPGLGLRLIYFSYDVKMKEKGDIPEGYSVSREKKERFSLILESASTNQTSMYLCASSLFPGQGADTQYFGPGTRLTVL.

The rearrangement joins TRBV10-1 to TRBJ1-4; D gene unclear. V shed 5 bases and J shed 10 bases, with 14 bases lying between them. The CDR3 covers 13 residues. In germline, CDR1 is WNHNN, CDR2 SYGVQD (reference sequence). The CDR3 DNA follows: TGCGCCAGCAGTCAAGGTCCTCTAGGAAAACTGTTTTTT. Translation: CASSQGPLGKLFF.